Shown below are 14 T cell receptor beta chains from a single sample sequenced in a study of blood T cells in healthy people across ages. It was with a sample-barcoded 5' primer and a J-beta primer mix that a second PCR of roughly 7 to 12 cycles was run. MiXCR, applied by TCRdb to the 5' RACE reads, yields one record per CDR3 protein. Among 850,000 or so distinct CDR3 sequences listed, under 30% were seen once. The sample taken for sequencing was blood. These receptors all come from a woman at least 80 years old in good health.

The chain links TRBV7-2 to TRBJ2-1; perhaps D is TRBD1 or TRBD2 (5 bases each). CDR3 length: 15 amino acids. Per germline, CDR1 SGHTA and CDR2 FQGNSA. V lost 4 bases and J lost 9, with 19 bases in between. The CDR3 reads CASSSRDLRSGEQFF. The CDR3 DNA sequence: TGTGCCAGCAGCTCCCGGGACCTTCGGTCCGGTGAGCAGTTCTTC.

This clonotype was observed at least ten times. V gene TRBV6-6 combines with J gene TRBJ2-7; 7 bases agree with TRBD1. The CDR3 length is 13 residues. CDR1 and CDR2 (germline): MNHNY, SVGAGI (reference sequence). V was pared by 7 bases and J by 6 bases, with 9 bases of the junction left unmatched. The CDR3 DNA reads TGTGCCAGCACGATACAGAACAGGGGCGAGCAGTACTTC. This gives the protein CASTIQNRGEQYF.

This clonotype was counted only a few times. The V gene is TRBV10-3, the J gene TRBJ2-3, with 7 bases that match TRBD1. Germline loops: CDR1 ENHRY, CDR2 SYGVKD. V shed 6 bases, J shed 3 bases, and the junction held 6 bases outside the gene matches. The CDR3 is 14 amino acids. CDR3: CAIRRQGVTDTQYF. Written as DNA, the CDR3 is TGTGCCATCAGGAGACAGGGAGTAACAGATACGCAGTATTTT.

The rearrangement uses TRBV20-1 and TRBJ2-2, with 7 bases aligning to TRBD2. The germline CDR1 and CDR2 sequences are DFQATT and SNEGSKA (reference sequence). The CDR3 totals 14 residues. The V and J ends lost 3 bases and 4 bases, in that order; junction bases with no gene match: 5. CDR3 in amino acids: CSASGGFGTGELFF. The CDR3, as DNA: TGCAGTGCTAGCGGGGGGTTTGGCACCGGGGAGCTGTTTTTT.

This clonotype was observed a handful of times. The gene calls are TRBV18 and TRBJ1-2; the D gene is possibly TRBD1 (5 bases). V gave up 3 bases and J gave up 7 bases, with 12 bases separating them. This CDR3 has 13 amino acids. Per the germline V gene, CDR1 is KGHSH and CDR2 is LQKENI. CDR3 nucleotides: TGTGCCAGCTCACCTTGGGACCTGGGTGGCTACACCTTC. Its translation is CASSPWDLGGYTF.

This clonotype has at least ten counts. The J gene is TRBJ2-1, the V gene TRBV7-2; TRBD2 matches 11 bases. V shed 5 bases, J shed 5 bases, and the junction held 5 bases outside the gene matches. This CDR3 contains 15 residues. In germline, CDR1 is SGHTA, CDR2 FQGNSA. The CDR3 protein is CASSPTSGGHNEQFF. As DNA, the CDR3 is TGTGCCAGCAGCCCAACTAGCGGGGGCCACAATGAGCAGTTCTTC.

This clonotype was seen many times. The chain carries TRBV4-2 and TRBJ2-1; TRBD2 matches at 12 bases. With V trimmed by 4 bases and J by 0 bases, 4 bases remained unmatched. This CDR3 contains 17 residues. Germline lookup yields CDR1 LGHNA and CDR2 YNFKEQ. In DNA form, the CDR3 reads TGTGCCAGCAGCCCAGGACTAGCGGGGTTCTCCTACAATGAGCAGTTCTTC. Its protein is CASSPGLAGFSYNEQFF.

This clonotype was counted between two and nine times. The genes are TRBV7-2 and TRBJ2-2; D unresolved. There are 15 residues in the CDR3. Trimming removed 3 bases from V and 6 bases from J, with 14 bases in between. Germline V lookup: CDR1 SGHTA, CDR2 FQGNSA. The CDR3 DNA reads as TGTGCCAGCAGCTTCGAAGGGTTAACCTCCGGGGAGCTGTTTTTT. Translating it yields CASSFEGLTSGELFF.

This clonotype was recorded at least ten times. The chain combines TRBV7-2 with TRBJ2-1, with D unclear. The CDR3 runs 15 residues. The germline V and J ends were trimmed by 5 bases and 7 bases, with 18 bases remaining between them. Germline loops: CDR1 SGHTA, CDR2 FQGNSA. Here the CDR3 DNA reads TGTGCCAGCAGCACCGAGGCAGAACCGTGGAATGAGCAGTTCTTC. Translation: CASSTEAEPWNEQFF.

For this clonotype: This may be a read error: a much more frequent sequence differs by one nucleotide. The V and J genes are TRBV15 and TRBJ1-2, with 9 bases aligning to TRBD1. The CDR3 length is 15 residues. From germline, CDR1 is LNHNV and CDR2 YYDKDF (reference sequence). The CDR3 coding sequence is TGTGCCGCCAGCAGAGATCGGGACAGGGTGTATAGCTACACCTTC. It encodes CAASRDRDRVYSYTF. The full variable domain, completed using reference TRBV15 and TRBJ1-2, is DAMVIQNPRYQVTQFGKPVTLSCSQTLNHNVMYWYQQKSSQAPKLLFHYYDKDFNNEADTPDNFQSRRPNTSFCFLDIRSPGLGDTAMYLCAASRDRDRVYSYTFGSGTRLTVV.

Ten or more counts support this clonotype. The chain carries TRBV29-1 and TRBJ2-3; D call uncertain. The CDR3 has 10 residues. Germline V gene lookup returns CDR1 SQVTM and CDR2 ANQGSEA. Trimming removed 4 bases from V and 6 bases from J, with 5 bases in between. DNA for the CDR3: TGCAGCGTTGGTACGGATACGCAGTATTTT. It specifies CSVGTDTQYF.

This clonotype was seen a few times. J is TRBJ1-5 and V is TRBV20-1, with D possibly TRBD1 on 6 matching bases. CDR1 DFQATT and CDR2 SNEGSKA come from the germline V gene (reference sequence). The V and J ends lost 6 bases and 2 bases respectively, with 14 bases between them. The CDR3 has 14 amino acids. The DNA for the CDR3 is TGCAGTGCAATGGACAGCCGAGGCAATCAGCCCCAGCATTTT. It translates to CSAMDSRGNQPQHF.

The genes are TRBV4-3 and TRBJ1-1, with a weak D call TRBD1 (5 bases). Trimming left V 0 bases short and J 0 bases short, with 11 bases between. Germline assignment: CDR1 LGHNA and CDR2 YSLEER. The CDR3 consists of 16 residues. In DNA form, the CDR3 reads TGCGCCAGCAGCCAAGAATTGGACACCTTGAACACTGAAGCTTTCTTT. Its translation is CASSQELDTLNTEAFF.

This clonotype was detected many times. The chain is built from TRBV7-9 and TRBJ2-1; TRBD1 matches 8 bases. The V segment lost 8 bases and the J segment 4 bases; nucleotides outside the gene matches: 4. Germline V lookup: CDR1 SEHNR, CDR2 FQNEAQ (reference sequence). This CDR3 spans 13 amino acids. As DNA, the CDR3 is TGTGCCAGCTACCGGACAGGGTACAATGAGCAGTTCTTC. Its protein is CASYRTGYNEQFF.